The rows below give T cell receptor beta chains drawn from one sample of a study of T cells in Graves' hyperthyroidism and ophthalmopathy. TCRdb analysed the multiplex PCR reads with MiXCR anew, one entry per CDR3 protein. In the table there are about 550,000 distinct CDR3 sequences, around 20% of which are singletons. Specimen: blood. Receptors were obtained from a man aged 18 to 29 with Graves' hyperthyroidism. The CDR3 runs from the conserved cysteine through the conserved F or W. A D gene is named only where the DNA matches it firmly. Some rows have no size entry. The others give once, few or many, or a class for an expanded clone.

v_call,clone_size,d_call,j_call,cdr3_aa
TRBV20-1,.,TRBD2,TRBJ2-7,CSAESASGGYEQYF
TRBV12-3/TRBV12-4,many,TRBD1,TRBJ1-2,CASSPPGQYYGYTF
TRBV5-1,many,.,TRBJ2-5,CASAGNRQETQYF
TRBV7-9,many,.,TRBJ1-6,CASSLERNNSPLHF
TRBV5-1,many,.,TRBJ2-5,CASSLELETQYF
TRBV28,many,.,TRBJ1-2,CASSFPGAVNGYTF
TRBV6-1,many,.,TRBJ1-5,CASSDTAVYSNQPQHF
TRBV28,many,.,TRBJ1-5,CASREGWGVPNQPQHF
TRBV7-8,many,.,TRBJ1-3,CASSLANSGNTIYF
TRBV27,many,.,TRBJ2-5,CASSSEGGETQYF
TRBV6-1,few,TRBD1,TRBJ2-5,CASRGQGFSETQYF
TRBV19,many,TRBD1,TRBJ1-1,CASSIRGRGQNTEAFF
TRBV29-1,many,TRBD1,TRBJ1-1,CSSYGTASTEAFF
TRBV28,many,TRBD2,TRBJ2-4,CASSSPWTSGEDIQYF
TRBV6-2/TRBV6-3,many,.,TRBJ1-1,CASTPGQGRSMNTEAFF
TRBV12-5,many,.,TRBJ1-2,CASGFWGDHGYTF
TRBV6-5,many,.,TRBJ1-1,CASSYSTGITEAFF
TRBV3-1,.,TRBD1,TRBJ1-6,CASSRTGGRTLHF
TRBV24-1,many,TRBD2,TRBJ2-2,CATSDRSGGLLTGELFF
TRBV7-9,many,.,TRBJ1-2,CASSQTGTSHGYTF
TRBV10-3,.,.,TRBJ1-2,CAISEKAGTPVYGYTF
TRBV14,many,TRBD1,TRBJ1-2,CASSQASGTGGIGGYTF
TRBV6-1,many,.,TRBJ2-5,CASSPTLGETQYF
TRBV12-3/TRBV12-4,many,TRBD2,TRBJ2-2,CASSPRTSDTGELFF
TRBV12-3/TRBV12-4,.,.,TRBJ2-5,CASSSTWGETQYF
TRBV6-2/TRBV6-3,many,.,TRBJ2-7,CASSYNGYEQYF
TRBV12-3/TRBV12-4,.,.,TRBJ2-5,CASSLYLHTTQETQYF
TRBV7-9,many,TRBD1,TRBJ1-1,CASSFLGQGDPEAFF
TRBV9,few,.,TRBJ1-1,CASSVTPRMDTEAFF
TRBV2,many,TRBD1,TRBJ2-5,CASSVTGGAETQYF
TRBV7-2,few,TRBD1,TRBJ2-7,CASSYPGQGRREQYF
TRBV12-3/TRBV12-4,.,TRBD1,TRBJ2-5,CASSLGTGVYETQYF